The entry below gives a single T cell receptor beta chain sequence along with its context. Its antigen target is currently unknown. No base-level quality is on record; no much larger clone is a single base apart. CDR1 and CDR2, per the germline V gene (reference sequence), are LNHDA and SQIVND. The cysteine opens and the phenylalanine closes a CDR3 of 15 amino acids. The DNA shown is the 45-base CDR3, in frame from base 1. V and J are trimmed by 1 base and 2 bases, and the gene matches miss 1 base of the junction. A second Seattle source provided samples from volunteer blood donors who had recovered from COVID-19. Collaborating institutions collected whole blood in K2EDTA tubes following their own protocols. For TCRbeta analysis, collaborator samples were shipped as frozen whole blood, as isolated PBMCs, or as DNA extracted from either sample type. The data derive from a study of blood T cell repertoires in COVID-19 (dated by TCRdb to the early 2020s). Background on the whole study: Samples covering the acute and convalescent phases of COVID-19 were provided by collaborators in the United States, Italy and Spain. The prospective study material was composed of cDNA or gDNA derived from T cells, B-cell-depleted T cells, or PBMCs. Deeply sampled blood TCRbeta repertoires from subjects exposed to, actively infected with, or recovered from COVID-19 were included in the dataset. The repertoires were made available in a free public database intended to serve as a resource for research on the immune response to SARS-CoV-2. Samples came from the ongoing ImmuneRACE study (first 160 participants) plus 1,254 subjects from 6 global collaborators. Nearly every sample came with metadata listing a de-identified subject ID, COVID-19 status, age in years and sex. Where available, HLA class I and class II types were obtained from metadata supplied by the sample provider rather than from assay-based typing. Overall study results and their limits: The amount of clinical and demographic metadata varied by source and participant and was provided uncurated.

TCRbeta CDR3 regions were amplified from genomic DNA by means of the immunoSEQ Assay, a bias-controlled multiplex PCR. Per the original workflow: The number of nucleated cells in each sample was estimated by amplification of reference gene primers within the assay. To quantify the absolute abundance of each unique TCRbeta CDR3 rearrangement, sequence reads were collapsed and filtered. For each sample, productive Simpson clonality was calculated as the square root of Simpson's diversity index over productive rearrangements. TCRdb re-hosts the immuneACCESS table, in-frame sequences only. Its copies lack some clones; in the studies checked, an unresolved V gene accounts for under half of them, and the cause for the rest is not known. The V and J calls and clone size were taken over from that table, and D and trimming were inferred from the DNA. Counted in this sample were over 200,000 clones; about nine tenths of them appeared once. The leading ten clones occupy around 6.5% of the sample.

Specimen: peripheral blood. The chain is made from TRBV19 and TRBJ1-4, and 7 bases in between align with TRBD1. The receptor was isolated from a man aged 60 to 75 who had recovered from COVID-19. CDR3 sequence: CASSIGGQTNEKLFF. The nucleotides read TGTGCCAGTAGTATAGGGGGACAGACTAATGAAAAACTGTTTTTT.